This T cell receptor beta chain emerged from a study of blood T cells in healthy people across ages. The study, taken as a whole, reports: Older individuals had lower TCR beta diversity per million T cells (the decline was roughly linear).

Sample-barcoded 5' priming and a J-beta primer mix drove a second PCR of roughly 6 to 12 cycles. MiXCR was run by TCRdb on the 5' RACE reads, yielding one entry per CDR3 protein. The sample has approximately 800,000 distinct CDR3 sequences; roughly 26% are singletons. The CDR3 loop spans 13 amino acids. The germline gives CDR1 SGHAT, CDR2 FQNNGV. V gave up 5 bases and J gave up 10 bases, with 15 bases separating them. Comment on this clonotype: No antigen is known for it.

The sample was also reused in another study, on T cells of mothers and their children.

The source is a boy aged 5 to 17 in good health. Sequencing used blood. The chain combines TRBV11-2 with TRBJ2-1; D might be TRBD1 or TRBD2, each matching 5 bases. The CDR3 DNA sequence: TGTGCCAGCAGCCCAGCGGTAGGGGAAGAGCAGTTCTTC. It translates to CASSPAVGEEQFF. Full variable domain (rest looked up from reference TRBV11-2 and TRBJ2-1): EAGVAQSPRYKIIEKRQSVAFWCNPISGHATLYWYQQILGQGPKLLIQFQNNGVVDDSQLPKDRFSAERLKGVDSTLKIQPAKLEDSAVYLCASSPAVGEEQFFGPGTRLTVL.